This T cell receptor (beta chain) was sequenced during a study of a mutant IDH1 vaccine in newly diagnosed glioma. The data were produced by immunoSEQ multiplex PCR, yet TCRdb's version contains in-frame clones alone and is incomplete. This table holds tens of thousands of clones, 76% found once. A few counts support this clone. Its antigen is unknown. The time point is: week 35, safety follow-up. Doses comprised 300 ug of mutant IDH1 20-mer peptide each, plus topical imiquimod. Weeks 1, 3, 5, 7, 11, 15, 19 and 23 were when patients received their eight vaccinations. Germline CDR1 is LGHNA and CDR2 is YSLEER. The CDR3 covers 12 residues. Trimming stripped 4 bases from V and 4 bases from J, with 7 bases between.

The receptor was isolated from a man aged 35 to 55 with glioma. This sample comprised PBMCs, obtained from a glioma patient whose treatment included an IDH1 peptide vaccine. The chain joins TRBV4-3 to TRBJ1-2; D gene unclear. The CDR3 protein is CASSPGGYGYTF. The CDR3 DNA is TGCGCCAGCAGCCCCGGAGGCTATGGCTACACCTTC.